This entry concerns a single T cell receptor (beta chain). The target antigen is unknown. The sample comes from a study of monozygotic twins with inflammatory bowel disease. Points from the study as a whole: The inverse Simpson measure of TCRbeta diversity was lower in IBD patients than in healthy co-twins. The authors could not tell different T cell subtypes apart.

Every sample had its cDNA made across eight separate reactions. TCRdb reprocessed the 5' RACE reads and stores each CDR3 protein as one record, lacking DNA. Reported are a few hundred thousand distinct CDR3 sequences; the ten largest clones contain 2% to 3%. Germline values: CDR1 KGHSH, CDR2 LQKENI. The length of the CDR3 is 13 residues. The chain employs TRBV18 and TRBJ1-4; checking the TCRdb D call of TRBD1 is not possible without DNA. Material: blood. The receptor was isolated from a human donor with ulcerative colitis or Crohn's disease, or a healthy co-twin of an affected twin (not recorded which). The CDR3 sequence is CASSSDRVEKLFF.